The 29 T cell receptor beta chains below were found in one sample sequenced in a study of control samples from healthy donors and cancer patients. The method was immunoSEQ multiplex PCR; TCRdb's version includes in-frame clones alone and lacks a portion of them. The top ten clones hold almost 2.5% of a sample with some 120,000 clones, around 90% of them seen once. Sequenced: blood. Every receptor here comes from a man in his late teens or twenties in good health.

In DNA form, the CDR3 reads TGTGCCAGCTCCTCTAGCGGGAGGTCCCAAGAGACCCAGTACTTC. Protein sequence: CASSSSGRSQETQYF. The chain joins TRBV7-9 to TRBJ2-5; 11 nucleotides match TRBD2. V lost 8 bases to trimming and J lost 1 base; unmatched junction nucleotides: 6. CDR1 is SEHNR, CDR2 FQNEAQ, per germline (reference sequence). CDR3 size: 15 residues. The variable domain in full, with the rest retrieved from reference TRBV7-9 and TRBJ2-5, is DTGVSQNPRHKITKRGQNVTFRCDPISEHNRLYWYRQTLGQGPEFLTYFQNEAQLEKSRLLSDRFSAERPKGSFSTLEIQRTEQGDSAMYLCASSSSGRSQETQYFGPGTRLLVL.

The chain recombines TRBV15 with TRBJ2-5; 13 bases are a match to TRBD2. Looked up from germline, CDR1 is LNHNV and CDR2 is YYDKDF (reference sequence). The CDR3 runs to 18 residues. The ends lost 3 bases at V and 5 bases at J; junction bases unmatched: 12. CDR3 residues: CATSSRNGLAGVGETQYF. DNA of the CDR3: TGTGCCACCAGCAGCAGAAACGGACTAGCGGGAGTTGGGGAGACCCAGTACTTC.

The sample holds one count of this clone. This chain links TRBV5-3 with TRBJ1-5; D gene ambiguous. TRBV5-3 is designated an ORF whose function remains uncertain. Trimming stripped 8 bases from V and 11 bases from J, with 20 bases between. The CDR3 covers 13 residues. The CDR3 spells CASFRSLQLSQHF. CDR3 bases: TGTGCCAGTTTTAGGTCCCTCCAATTGTCCCAGCATTTT.

The genes are TRBV19 and TRBJ2-2; the match to TRBD2 covers 9 bases. Germline V gives CDR1 LNHDA, CDR2 SQIVND (reference sequence). The V gene end was trimmed by 8 bases and the J gene end by 5 bases; junction bases not matched to a gene: 9. The CDR3 covers 15 residues. This CDR3 reads CASARGGGQTGELFF. Here the CDR3 DNA reads TGTGCCAGTGCCCGCGGGGGGGGTCAAACCGGGGAGCTGTTTTTT.

The chain combines TRBV5-6 with TRBJ2-1, with D maybe TRBD2 (5 bases). Trimming took 0 bases from V and 7 from J, leaving 11 bases between them. Germline CDR1 reads SGHDT; CDR2 reads YYEEEE. This CDR3 is built from 14 residues. The CDR3 DNA follows: TGTGCCAGCAGCTTGGAAGCTAGCAGAAATGAGCAGTTCTTC. It yields the protein CASSLEASRNEQFF.

V and J are TRBV19 and TRBJ1-1; D is undetermined. The CDR3 covers 13 residues. Germline CDR1 is LNHDA and CDR2 is SQIVND (reference sequence). V was trimmed by 2 bases and J by 3 bases, leaving 7 bases between them. The CDR3 DNA sequence: TGTGCCAGTAGTATAAGCAGTGACACTGAAGCTTTCTTT. Protein product: CASSISSDTEAFF.

The rearrangement uses TRBV5-1 and TRBJ1-4, with D perhaps TRBD1 (6 bases). Per germline, CDR1 SGHRS and CDR2 YFSETQ. V lost 3 bases and J 3 bases, leaving 9 bases between the germline ends. This CDR3 is 14 amino acids long. CDR3 nucleotide sequence: TGCGCCAGCAGCTCGAGGACAGCTAATGAAAAACTGTTTTTT. This translates into CASSSRTANEKLFF. The full variable domain, completed using reference TRBV5-1 and TRBJ1-4, is KAGVTQTPRYLIKTRGQQVTLSCSPISGHRSVSWYQQTPGQGLQFLFEYFSETQRNKGNFPGRFSGRQFSNSRSEMNVSTLELGDSALYLCASSSRTANEKLFFGSGTQLSVL.

The CDR3 coding sequence is TGTGCCAGCAGCAACCGGGACAGGGTCTACGAGCAGTACTTC. Protein: CASSNRDRVYEQYF. The chain has TRBV7-6 and TRBJ2-7; 9 bases are shared with TRBD1. The V segment lost 5 bases and the J segment 3 bases; nucleotides outside the gene matches: 5. CDR3 length equals 14 residues. Germline CDR1 reads SGHVS; CDR2 reads FNYEAQ. Using reference TRBV7-6 and TRBJ2-7 for the parts outside the CDR3, the full variable domain is GAGVSQSPRYKVTKRGQDVALRCDPISGHVSLYWYRQALGQGPEFLTYFNYEAQQDKSGLPNDRFSAERPEGSISTLTIQRTEQRDSAMYRCASSNRDRVYEQYFGPGTRLTVT.

This chain links TRBV4-1 with TRBJ2-1; D is undetermined. CDR1 and CDR2 from the germline V gene are MGHRA and YSYEKL. V gave up 4 bases and J gave up 10 bases, with 14 bases separating them. The CDR3 is made up of 13 amino acids. CDR3 sequence (DNA): TGCGCCAGCAGCCGCCCTGGGCAGCCAGAGCAGTTCTTC. Translating it yields CASSRPGQPEQFF.

The chain uses TRBV5-6 and TRBJ1-1, with 8 positions matching TRBD1. Germline V CDR1 and CDR2: SGHDT, YYEEEE. V shed 4 bases, J shed 5 bases, and the junction held 7 bases outside the gene matches. The CDR3 totals 14 residues. CDR3 region: CASSLAGGLTEAFF. CDR3 in DNA: TGTGCCAGCAGCCTGGCAGGGGGCCTGACTGAAGCTTTCTTT.

This clone has just one count. For the CDR3, the DNA is TGCGCCAGCAGCCAAGTGGTGGGTGGAGCCTATGGCTACACCTTC. Encoded protein: CASSQVVGGAYGYTF. V gene TRBV4-3 combines with J gene TRBJ1-2; D is ambiguous. CDR1 is LGHNA, CDR2 YSLEER, per germline. The V end was cut by 1 base, the J end by 4 bases, with 13 bases between. This CDR3 region has 15 residues.

The chain joins TRBV6-4 to TRBJ2-7, with 12 bases aligning to TRBD2. Per the germline V gene, CDR1 is MRHNA and CDR2 is SNTAGT. This CDR3 spans 15 amino acids. Trimming took 6 bases from V and 4 from J; bases not matched to a gene: 7. CDR3 sequence reads: CASSPLAGGRYEQYV. The DNA of the CDR3 is TGTGCCAGCAGCCCACTAGCGGGAGGACGGTACGAGCAGTACGTC.

The V call is TRBV28, the J call TRBJ2-3; D unresolved. Deletions cut 0 bases from V and 4 bases from J, with 8 bases between. The CDR3 runs 14 residues. In germline, CDR1 is MDHEN, CDR2 SYDVKM. The CDR3 DNA follows: TGTGCCAGCAGTTTATGGCAACGAGCAGATACGCAGTATTTT. It yields the protein CASSLWQRADTQYF.

The gene calls are TRBV6-5 and TRBJ2-1; weak D call: TRBD2 (5 bases). Deletions cut 3 bases from V and 1 base from J, with 13 bases between. The CDR3 loop spans 16 amino acids. Germline V gene lookup returns CDR1 MNHEY and CDR2 SVGAGI. DNA of the CDR3: TGTGCCAGCAGTTATAATGGACTCGAGTCCTACAATGAGCAGTTCTTC. Its protein is CASSYNGLESYNEQFF.

The J gene is TRBJ2-5, the V gene TRBV5-5; maybe TRBD2 (5 bases). V lost 2 bases, J lost 5 bases, and 16 bases lay in between. Per the germline V gene, CDR1 is SGHKS and CDR2 is YYEKEE (reference sequence). This CDR3 has 15 amino acids. CDR3: CASSFGERPLETQYF. Here the CDR3 DNA reads TGTGCCAGCAGCTTTGGGGAGCGACCCCTGGAGACCCAGTACTTC. The variable domain in full, with the rest retrieved from reference TRBV5-5 and TRBJ2-5, is DAGVTQSPTHLIKTRGQQVTLRCSPISGHKSVSWYQQVLGQGPQFIFQYYEKEERGRGNFPDRFSARQFPNYSSELNVNALLLGDSALYLCASSFGERPLETQYFGPGTRLLVL.

This chain links TRBV28 with TRBJ2-3, with D perhaps being TRBD1 or TRBD2 (5 bases each). The germline CDR1 and CDR2 sequences are MDHEN and SYDVKM. V lost 8 bases and J lost 3, with 12 bases in between. The length of the CDR3 is 13 residues. CDR3 DNA: TGTGCCAGCTGGGGACCGGTAACAGATACGCAGTATTTT. As protein: CASWGPVTDTQYF.

V is TRBV5-1 and J is TRBJ1-3; no clear D. V was pared by 5 bases and J by 0 bases, with 12 bases between. The CDR3 is 15 amino acids. Germline values: CDR1 SGHRS, CDR2 YFSETQ. CDR3 coding DNA: TGCGCCAGCAGTACTGACGGAAGCTCTGGAAACACCATATATTTT. It codes for CASSTDGSSGNTIYF.

The chain combines TRBV9 with TRBJ2-2, with D perhaps TRBD2 (5 bases). CDR3 length: 16 amino acids. Per germline, CDR1 SGDLS and CDR2 YYNGEE. The V gene lost 6 bases and the J gene lost 1 base, with 16 bases spanning the gap. The CDR3 sequence is CASNAGGWENTGELFF. In DNA, the CDR3 is TGTGCCAGCAACGCCGGAGGTTGGGAGAACACCGGGGAGCTGTTTTTT.

The chain uses TRBV7-9 and TRBJ1-1; D is undetermined. The CDR3 spans 15 residues. Germline CDR1 reads SEHNR; CDR2 reads FQNEAQ (reference sequence). Trimming stripped 2 bases from V and 3 bases from J, with 13 bases between. Here the CDR3 reads CASSLLRREDTEAFF. The CDR3 DNA is TGTGCCAGCAGCTTATTACGGAGGGAGGACACTGAAGCTTTCTTT.

There are a few counts of this clone. The V gene is TRBV27, the J gene TRBJ2-7, with D perhaps TRBD1 or TRBD2 (6 bases each). The CDR3 has 15 amino acids. CDR1 is MNHEY, CDR2 SMNVEV, per germline (reference sequence). Trimming shortened V by 3 bases and J by 7 bases, and 19 bases separated the two germline ends. The CDR3 nucleotides read TGTGCCAGCAGTTTCGGGGGCCCGGGGGCGTATGAGCAGTACGTC. Encoded protein: CASSFGGPGAYEQYV.

This clone came up a few times. This chain joins TRBV9 and TRBJ2-1; 9 bases are a match to TRBD1. V lost 2 bases to trimming and J lost 1 base; unmatched junction nucleotides: 10. The CDR3 is 18 amino acids. The V gene's germline CDR1 is SGDLS and CDR2 YYNGEE. The CDR3 loop reads CASSVAGTGFRSYNEQFF. DNA for the CDR3: TGTGCCAGCAGCGTCGCCGGGACAGGGTTTCGGTCCTACAATGAGCAGTTCTTC.

This chain uses TRBV30 with TRBJ1-1, with D unclear. CDR3 size: 15 residues. V was shortened by 5 bases and J by 6 bases, with 22 bases between the two germline ends. Per the germline V gene, CDR1 is GTSNPN and CDR2 is SVGIG (reference sequence). The CDR3 loop reads CAWDPHGGSSSEAFF. The CDR3 DNA reads as TGTGCCTGGGACCCCCATGGAGGATCAAGCTCTGAAGCTTTCTTT.

The chain carries TRBV28 and TRBJ2-5, with a weak D call TRBD2 (7 bases). Germline CDR1 MDHEN, CDR2 SYDVKM. The V and J ends lost 2 bases and 4 bases respectively, with 14 bases between them. The CDR3 loop spans 15 amino acids. The CDR3 DNA is TGTGCCAGCAGTTTAGTAACAGGGAGGGGAGAGACCCAGTACTTC. This encodes CASSLVTGRGETQYF.

The J gene is TRBJ2-3, the V gene TRBV13, with D possibly matching TRBD1 (6 bases). V lost 6 bases and J lost 0, with 22 bases in between. The CDR3 covers 18 residues. Germline CDR1 is PRHDT and CDR2 is FYEKMQ (reference sequence). For the CDR3, the DNA is TGTGCCAGCAGTCTCCAGGGGTTCACGATCTCTAGCACAGATACGCAGTATTTT. This sequence encodes CASSLQGFTISSTDTQYF.

CDR3 bases: TGTGCCAGCAGTTCCGGCGGGACGGGAAAAGAGACCCAGTACTTC. This sequence encodes CASSSGGTGKETQYF. This chain links TRBV28 with TRBJ2-5; the D gene is possibly TRBD2 (6 bases). CDR3 length: 15 amino acids. With 4 bases removed from V and 3 bases from J, the gap between germline ends came to 15 bases. CDR1 is MDHEN, CDR2 SYDVKM, per germline.

The chain uses TRBV19 and TRBJ2-2, with D perhaps assigned TRBD1 or TRBD2 (5 bases each). The CDR3 contains 14 residues. Deletions cut 2 bases from V and 3 bases from J, with 7 bases between. Germline CDR1 LNHDA, CDR2 SQIVND (reference sequence). The CDR3 spells CASSIQGDTGELFF. The CDR3 DNA reads TGTGCCAGTAGTATACAGGGAGACACCGGGGAGCTGTTTTTT.

Here the CDR3 reads CASSPPVSGNSPLHF. The CDR3 DNA sequence: TGTGCCAGCAGCCCCCCCGTCTCTGGAAATTCACCCCTCCACTTT. The genes are TRBV28 and TRBJ1-6; D call uncertain. The V end lost 6 bases, the J end lost 7 bases, and 16 bases lay between the germline ends. This CDR3 has 15 amino acids. Looked up from germline, CDR1 is MDHEN and CDR2 is SYDVKM.

The V and J genes are TRBV3-1 (or the pseudogene TRBV3-2) and TRBJ1-2, with TRBD1 matching 12 bases. The CDR3 is made up of 16 amino acids. CDR1 and CDR2 (germline): LGHDT, YNNKEL (reference sequence). Trimming cost V 1 base and J 5 bases; bases outside gene matches: 5. CDR3 protein: CASSQGAGQGAYGYTF. In DNA, the CDR3 is TGTGCCAGCAGCCAAGGGGCGGGACAGGGGGCATATGGCTACACCTTC.

This sequence joins TRBV27 and TRBJ2-3; the D is unclear. From germline, CDR1 is MNHEY and CDR2 SMNVEV (reference sequence). Trimming cost V 8 bases and J 5 bases, with 11 bases left between them. The CDR3 is 12 residues long. The CDR3 loop reads CASAPSVDTQYF. The CDR3 DNA is TGTGCCAGCGCGCCTTCAGTAGATACGCAGTATTTT.